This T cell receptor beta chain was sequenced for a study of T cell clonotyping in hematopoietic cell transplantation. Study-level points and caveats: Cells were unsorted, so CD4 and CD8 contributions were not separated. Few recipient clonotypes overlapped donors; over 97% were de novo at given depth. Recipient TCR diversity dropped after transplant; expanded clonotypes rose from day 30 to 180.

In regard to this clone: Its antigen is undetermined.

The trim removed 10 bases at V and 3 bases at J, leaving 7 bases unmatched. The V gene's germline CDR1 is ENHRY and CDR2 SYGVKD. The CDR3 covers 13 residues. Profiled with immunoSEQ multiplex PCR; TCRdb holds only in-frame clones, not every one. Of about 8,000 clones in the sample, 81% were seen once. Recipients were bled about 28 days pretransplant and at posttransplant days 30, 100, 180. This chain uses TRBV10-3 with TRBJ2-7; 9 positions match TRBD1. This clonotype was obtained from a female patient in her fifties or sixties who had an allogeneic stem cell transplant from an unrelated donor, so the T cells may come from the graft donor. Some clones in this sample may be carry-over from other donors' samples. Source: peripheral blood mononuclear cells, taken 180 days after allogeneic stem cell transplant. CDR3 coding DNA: TGTGCCACCAACCCGGGACAGGGCTACGAGCAGTACTTC. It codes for CATNPGQGYEQYF.